The sequence of this T cell receptor (beta chain) was determined in a study of cytomegalovirus exposure and HLA in healthy donors. Of note for this clone: Antigen: not known.

Primers for the PCR totalled 60 Vbeta and 13 Jbeta. As handled by the study authors: Approximately 86 million unique TCR beta chains, 9 million to 12 million shared, were counted in a later analysis. Some clones are missing from TCRdb's copy, which holds only in-frame ones; the method was immunoSEQ multiplex PCR. Clonal size and the V and J genes are those of that table, whereas D and trimming came from the DNA. This sample has 130,000 or so clones, with around 67% found just once. Study-wide findings and caveats: Prediction of most subjects' HLA-A and HLA-B alleles by TCR beta sequences was reportedly accurate. A later analysis reportedly found fewer N-insertions in an Asian-associated ancestry cluster than the roughly 730-donor mean.

CDR3 length: 15 residues. Germline lookup yields CDR1 MNHEY and CDR2 SVGAGI. V trimming: 2 bases; J trimming: 7 bases; junction bases outside the gene matches: 7. This clonotype originated in a woman in her 40s in good health and CMV-seropositive. The sequenced sample consisted of PBMCs. The chain recombines TRBV6-5 with TRBJ2-1; 8 nucleotides line up with TRBD1. The CDR3 region is CASSYRQGIGNEQFF. In nucleotides, the CDR3 is TGTGCCAGCAGTTACCGACAGGGGATCGGGAATGAGCAGTTCTTC.